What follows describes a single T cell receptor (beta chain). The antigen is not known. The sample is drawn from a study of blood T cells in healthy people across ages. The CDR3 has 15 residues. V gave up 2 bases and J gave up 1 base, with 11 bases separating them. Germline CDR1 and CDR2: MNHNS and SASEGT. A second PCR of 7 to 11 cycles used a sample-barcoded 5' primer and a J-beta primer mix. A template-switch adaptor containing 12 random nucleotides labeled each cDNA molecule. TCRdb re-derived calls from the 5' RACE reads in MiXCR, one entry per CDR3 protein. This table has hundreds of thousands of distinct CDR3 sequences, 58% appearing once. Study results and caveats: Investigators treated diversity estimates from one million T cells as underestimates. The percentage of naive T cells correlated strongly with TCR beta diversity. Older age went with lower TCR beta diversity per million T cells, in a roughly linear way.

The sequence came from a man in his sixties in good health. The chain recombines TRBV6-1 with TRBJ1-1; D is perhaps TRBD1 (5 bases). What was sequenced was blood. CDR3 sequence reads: CASSERGAGNTEAFF. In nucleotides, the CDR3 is TGTGCCAGCAGTGAAAGGGGCGCCGGGAACACTGAAGCTTTCTTT.